Listed here are 30 T cell receptor beta chains from one sample, sequenced in a study of cytomegalovirus exposure and HLA in healthy donors. The study ran its PCR with 60 Vbeta and 13 Jbeta primers. Clones were read by immunoSEQ multiplex PCR, and TCRdb kept only the in-frame ones, dropping some. The data contain about 160,000 clones, 68% of them seen just once; the ten biggest clones take up around 3%. Sequencing was carried out using PBMCs. The receptors derive from a woman aged 35 to 49 in good health and CMV-seropositive.

This sequence joins TRBV27 and TRBJ2-7; 10 bases are shared with TRBD1. Per the germline V gene, CDR1 is MNHEY and CDR2 is SMNVEV (reference sequence). J gave up 4 bases and V 7 bases, and 4 bases lay outside the gene matches. This CDR3 is 13 amino acids long. The DNA for the CDR3 is TGTGCCAGCACAGGACAGGGGGAATACGAGCAGTACTTC. It encodes CASTGQGEYEQYF.

The chain carries TRBV7-2 and TRBJ2-3; 7 bases are a match to TRBD2. V lost 7 bases, J lost 5 bases, and 12 bases stayed unmatched. CDR1 is SGHTA and CDR2 is FQGNSA in the germline V gene. CDR3 size: 15 residues. CDR3 DNA: TGTGCCAGCACCCCTTTGGGGAGGGCCGGAGATACGCAGTATTTT. Translating gives CASTPLGRAGDTQYF.

The sample holds one count of this clone. The J gene is TRBJ2-5, the V gene TRBV7-6; D not certain. Germline V gene lookup returns CDR1 SGHVS and CDR2 FNYEAQ. The CDR3 has 13 amino acids. The V end was cut by 5 bases, the J end by 4 bases, with 11 bases between. This CDR3 reads CASSGQPTETQYF. The CDR3 DNA is TGTGCCAGCAGCGGGCAGCCGACAGAGACCCAGTACTTC. Together with reference TRBV7-6 and TRBJ2-5, the CDR3 gives the full variable domain: GAGVSQSPRYKVTKRGQDVALRCDPISGHVSLYWYRQALGQGPEFLTYFNYEAQQDKSGLPNDRFSAERPEGSISTLTIQRTEQRDSAMYRCASSGQPTETQYFGPGTRLLVL.

V usage is TRBV9 and J usage is TRBJ2-7; 8 bases map to TRBD1. The ends lost 0 bases at V and 2 bases at J; junction bases unmatched: 4. The V gene's germline CDR1 is SGDLS and CDR2 YYNGEE. The CDR3 covers 15 residues. CDR3 sequence reads: CASSVAPQGAYEQYF. The CDR3 nucleotides read TGTGCCAGCAGCGTAGCTCCACAGGGGGCCTACGAGCAGTACTTC.

This chain joins TRBV11-3 and TRBJ2-3; D uncertain. Germline-derived CDR1 and CDR2 are SGHNT and YENEEA. V gave up 2 bases and J gave up 0 bases, with 9 bases separating them. This CDR3 contains 15 residues. The CDR3 protein is CASSLTGSSTDTQYF. The CDR3 DNA sequence: TGTGCCAGCAGCTTAACCGGGTCTAGCACAGATACGCAGTATTTT.

The chain combines TRBV6-5 with TRBJ2-7; possible D gene TRBD2, 7 bases. Germline CDR1 MNHEY, CDR2 SVGAGI. Trimming shortened V by 4 bases and J by 2 bases, and 15 bases separated the two germline ends. The CDR3 runs 15 residues. In DNA, the CDR3 is TGTGCCAGCAGTTCCCTACAAGGGGGGGCCTACGAGCAGTACTTC. Translated, it gives CASSSLQGGAYEQYF.

CDR3 coding DNA: TGTGCCAGCAGCGTATCCACAGGGGGCTTTGACGTTCGGGCCCAGTACTTC. Amino acid sequence: CASSVSTGGFDVRAQYF. The rearrangement links TRBV9 to TRBJ2-5; the match to TRBD1 covers 9 bases. The CDR3 runs 17 residues. Germline-derived CDR1 and CDR2 are SGDLS and YYNGEE. With V trimmed by 1 base and J by 9 bases, 16 bases remained unmatched.

The chain carries TRBV4-1 and TRBJ2-7; the match to TRBD1 covers 7 bases. Germline CDR1 reads MGHRA; CDR2 reads YSYEKL. The V gene end was trimmed by 4 bases and the J gene end by 2 bases; junction bases not matched to a gene: 11. The CDR3 is made up of 16 amino acids. CDR3 sequence (DNA): TGCGCCAGCAGCCCCTATCGGGACAGTAGACCCTACGAGCAGTACTTC. It codes for CASSPYRDSRPYEQYF.

The chain carries TRBV5-4 and TRBJ2-3, with 8 bases aligning to TRBD1. V was pared by 4 bases and J by 4 bases, with 5 bases of the junction left unmatched. CDR1 and CDR2 (germline): SGHNT, YYREEE (reference sequence). The CDR3 loop spans 14 amino acids. CDR3 region: CASSPGQGPDTQYF. CDR3 bases: TGTGCCAGCAGCCCCGGACAGGGCCCAGATACGCAGTATTTT.

The chain has TRBV5-1 and TRBJ1-2, with 8 bases identical to TRBD1. The junction had 2 bases not matched to a gene; V was cut back by 4 bases and J by 6 bases. CDR1 SGHRS and CDR2 YFSETQ come from the germline V gene. The CDR3 sequence is 12 residues long. CDR3 sequence reads: CASSQDRDGYTF. The CDR3 DNA reads TGCGCCAGCAGCCAGGACAGGGATGGCTACACCTTC.

This clone was counted between two and nine times. DNA of the CDR3: TGTGCCAGCAGTACAGGAGACAATGAGCAGTTCTTC. Translated, it gives CASSTGDNEQFF. The V and J genes are TRBV7-3 and TRBJ2-1; D might be TRBD1 (5 bases). V gave up 6 bases and J gave up 5 bases, with 8 bases separating them. The CDR3 runs to 12 residues. CDR1 is SGHTA, CDR2 FQGTGA, per germline.

This clone was observed a single time. This rearrangement joins TRBV10-3 to TRBJ1-6; TRBD1 might be the D (5 bases). The V and J ends lost 8 bases and 5 bases respectively, with 16 bases between them. The CDR3 is made up of 15 amino acids. Germline CDR1 and CDR2: ENHRY and SYGVKD. The CDR3 bases are TGTGCCATCCGGTCCGGGGGACTCCATAATTCACCCCTCCACTTT. Amino acids: CAIRSGGLHNSPLHF.

The chain employs TRBV6-1 and TRBJ2-2; 8 bases line up with TRBD1. Unmatched junction bases numbered 8, after V lost 7 bases and J lost 4 bases. The CDR3 spans 15 residues. Germline V gene data show CDR1 as MNHNS and CDR2 as SASEGT. CDR3 in amino acids: CASILQGVGTGELFF. CDR3 nucleotide sequence: TGTGCCAGCATCTTACAGGGGGTAGGCACCGGGGAGCTGTTTTTT.

Worth noting for this clone: An end of the junction differs from the germline gene, which may be a read error. V and J are TRBV7-2 and TRBJ1-1; 7 bases match TRBD1. The CDR3 has 14 amino acids. Germline CDR1 reads SGHTA; CDR2 reads FQGNSA. Here the CDR3 DNA reads TGTGCCGGCAGCTTAGTCCCAGGGGGCACTGAAGCTTTCTTT. Translating it yields CAGSLVPGGTEAFF.

The chain employs TRBV19 and TRBJ2-7; 10 positions match TRBD1. The CDR3 runs 15 residues. Germline V gene sequence: CDR1 LNHDA, CDR2 SQIVND (reference sequence). Germline trimming cut 7 bases from V and 6 bases from J; bases unmatched to any gene: 12. This CDR3 is CASKDRGPHGSEQYF. The CDR3 DNA follows: TGTGCCAGTAAAGACAGGGGGCCGCACGGATCCGAGCAGTACTTC. Full variable domain (missing parts from reference TRBV19 and TRBJ2-7): DGGITQSPKYLFRKEGQNVTLSCEQNLNHDAMYWYRQDPGQGLRLIYYSQIVNDFQKGDIAEGYSVSREKKESFPLTVTSAQKNPTAFYLCASKDRGPHGSEQYFGPGTRLTVT.

This clone was counted only a few times. Other DNA sequences in this specimen translate into the identical CDR3. This sequence joins TRBV5-4 and TRBJ2-3, with 9 bases that match TRBD1. In germline, CDR1 is SGHNT, CDR2 YYREEE (reference sequence). After removal of 5 bases from V and 3 bases from J, the junction contained 7 bases not matched to a gene. CDR3 length: 15 amino acids. As DNA, the CDR3 is TGTGCCAGCAGTTTCGGACAGGGGCTAACAGATACGCAGTATTTT. This encodes CASSFGQGLTDTQYF.

This sequence joins TRBV2 and TRBJ1-1; no clear D. CDR3 size: 13 residues. Germline-derived CDR1 and CDR2 are SNHLY and FYNNEI. V shed 7 bases and J shed 3 bases, with 12 bases lying between them. This chain's CDR3 is CASTSTRYTEAFF. CDR3 bases: TGTGCCAGCACCTCAACGAGGTACACTGAAGCTTTCTTT.

This sequence joins TRBV11-2 and TRBJ1-1, with D possibly TRBD1 on 6 matching bases. Germline-derived CDR1 and CDR2 are SGHAT and FQNNGV. V shed 4 bases and J shed 6 bases, with 9 bases lying between them. The CDR3 is made up of 12 amino acids. CDR3 DNA: TGTGCCAGCAGCTACAGGGATTCTGAAGCTTTCTTT. This sequence encodes CASSYRDSEAFF.

V usage is TRBV28 and J usage is TRBJ1-1, with a weak D call TRBD1 (6 bases). Germline loops: CDR1 MDHEN, CDR2 SYDVKM. V gave up 4 bases and J gave up 1 base, with 16 bases separating them. The CDR3 consists of 16 residues. As DNA, the CDR3 is TGTGCCAGCAGTTCCGCAGGGGTCCTATCGAACACTGAAGCTTTCTTT. Translating it yields CASSSAGVLSNTEAFF.

This clone was found a few times. This chain uses TRBV4-3 with TRBJ1-2; TRBD1 matches 7 bases. CDR3 length: 15 amino acids. Germline-derived CDR1 and CDR2 are LGHNA and YSLEER. V trimming: 3 bases; J trimming: 4 bases; junction bases outside the gene matches: 8. The CDR3 here is CASSHTGEGFYGYTF. CDR3 nucleotides: TGCGCCAGCAGCCACACAGGGGAAGGTTTCTATGGCTACACCTTC.

This chain connects TRBV6-5 to TRBJ2-7, with a tentative D call TRBD1 (6 bases). V dropped 4 bases and J dropped 3 bases, with 10 bases sitting between them. The V gene's germline CDR1 is MNHEY and CDR2 SVGAGI. This CDR3 region has 13 residues. The CDR3 is CASSSRQVYEQYF. In DNA form, the CDR3 reads TGTGCCAGCAGTTCACGACAGGTCTACGAGCAGTACTTC.

This clone appeared a few times. This sequence joins TRBV7-8 and TRBJ1-1, with 7 bases fitting TRBD1. The CDR3 consists of 12 residues. V shed 5 bases, J shed 11 bases, and the junction held 8 bases outside the gene matches. The germline gives CDR1 SGHVS, CDR2 FQNEAQ. CDR3 nucleotide sequence: TGTGCCAGCAGCCCGACAGGGATGGGCGCTTTCTTT. Protein: CASSPTGMGAFF.

The chain employs TRBV4-1 and TRBJ1-6; TRBD1 matches at 8 bases. This CDR3 has 16 residues. V lost 5 bases to trimming and J lost 9 bases; unmatched junction nucleotides: 12. Germline V lookup: CDR1 MGHRA, CDR2 YSYEKL. This CDR3 is CASSIQTGGVGSPLHF. The CDR3 DNA sequence: TGCGCCAGCAGCATCCAAACAGGGGGAGTAGGTTCACCCCTCCACTTT.

The gene calls are TRBV11-3 and TRBJ2-1; D remains ambiguous. Trimming took 5 bases from V and 9 from J, leaving 14 bases between them. The CDR3 totals 13 residues. Germline lookup yields CDR1 SGHNT and CDR2 YENEEA. The CDR3 DNA sequence: TGTGCCAGCAGCCCCACTGCCTTCGGTGAGCAGTTCTTC. Amino acid sequence: CASSPTAFGEQFF.

V gene TRBV19 combines with J gene TRBJ1-2; 7 nucleotides agree with TRBD1. Germline trimming cut 4 bases from V and 3 bases from J; bases unmatched to any gene: 2. CDR1 is LNHDA, CDR2 SQIVND, per germline (reference sequence). This CDR3 region has 13 residues. The CDR3 nucleotides are TGTGCCAGTAGTACGACAGGGTACTATGGCTACACCTTC. Protein: CASSTTGYYGYTF. Supplemented by reference TRBV19 and TRBJ1-2, the full variable domain reads DGGITQSPKYLFRKEGQNVTLSCEQNLNHDAMYWYRQDPGQGLRLIYYSQIVNDFQKGDIAEGYSVSREKKESFPLTVTSAQKNPTAFYLCASSTTGYYGYTFGSGTRLTVV.

J is TRBJ2-3 and V is TRBV5-1; 8 bases line up with TRBD2. The V and J ends lost 4 bases and 1 base, in that order; junction bases with no gene match: 5. Germline V gene sequence: CDR1 SGHRS, CDR2 YFSETQ. CDR3 length equals 15 residues. The CDR3 loop reads CASSRFSGGTDTQYF. The CDR3 nucleotides are TGCGCCAGCAGCCGATTTAGCGGGGGCACAGATACGCAGTATTTT.

The chain joins TRBV4-1 to TRBJ2-5; D might be TRBD1 (6 bases). The germline V gene has CDR1 MGHRA and CDR2 YSYEKL. V was cut by 4 bases and J by 9 bases, with 18 bases left in between. The CDR3 contains 14 residues. CDR3 nucleotides: TGCGCCAGCAGCCGTAATACAGGGATGTCGTCCCAGTACTTC. Amino acids: CASSRNTGMSSQYF.

The chain combines TRBV10-3 with TRBJ2-1; the D gene is possibly TRBD2 (7 bases). V lost 10 bases and J lost 8, with 18 bases in between. This CDR3 region has 13 residues. Germline CDR1 reads ENHRY; CDR2 reads SYGVKD. The CDR3 reads CATTRGAGDEQFF. In DNA form, the CDR3 reads TGTGCCACCACCCGGGGGGCGGGAGATGAGCAGTTCTTC.

CDR3 in amino acids: CASSVGGGRANTGELFF. Here the CDR3 DNA reads TGTGCCAGCAGCGTAGGGGGAGGGAGGGCGAACACCGGGGAGCTGTTTTTT. The rearrangement joins TRBV9 to TRBJ2-2, with 7 bases aligning to TRBD2. This CDR3 comprises 17 residues. CDR1 and CDR2 (germline): SGDLS, YYNGEE. With V trimmed by 0 bases and J by 0 bases, 5 bases remained unmatched.

The chain recombines TRBV7-2 with TRBJ2-1; TRBD2 matches at 9 bases. This CDR3 is built from 14 residues. Germline V gene data show CDR1 as SGHTA and CDR2 as FQGNSA. V lost 1 base and J lost 9; bases outside the gene matches: 4. The CDR3 is CASSLGSSGSEQFF. CDR3 coding DNA: TGTGCCAGCAGCTTAGGCAGTAGCGGGAGTGAGCAGTTCTTC.